This passage covers 30 T cell receptor beta chains from one sample sequenced in a study of blood T cell repertoires in COVID-19. Libraries were prepared by immunoSEQ multiplex PCR; TCRdb keeps only in-frame clonotypes and omits some of them. The sample holds 250,000 to 300,000 clones, about nine tenths seen once. The sample consisted of peripheral blood. These receptor sequences come from a woman aged 40 to 50 who had recovered from COVID-19.

The genes are TRBV4-2 and TRBJ1-2; 7 bases match TRBD1. The CDR3 sequence is 15 residues long. CDR1 LGHNA and CDR2 YNFKEQ come from the germline V gene. V lost 0 bases and J lost 4; bases outside the gene matches: 5. The CDR3 sequence: CASSQDATGIYGYTF. Here the CDR3 DNA reads TGTGCCAGCAGCCAAGATGCGACAGGGATCTATGGCTACACCTTC.

This clone has more than one count but fewer than ten. The gene calls are TRBV27 and TRBJ2-6, with TRBD1 matching 9 bases. From germline, CDR1 is MNHEY and CDR2 SMNVEV (reference sequence). After removal of 5 bases from V and 0 bases from J, the junction contained 11 bases not matched to a gene. The CDR3 is 19 amino acids. This CDR3 is CASSPVPGQGYSGANVLTF. In DNA, the CDR3 is TGTGCCAGCAGTCCTGTCCCGGGACAGGGTTACTCTGGGGCCAACGTCCTGACTTTC.

This clone was seen a few times. The rearrangement links TRBV3-1 (or the pseudogene TRBV3-2) to TRBJ2-1; possible D gene TRBD2, 6 bases. The CDR3 covers 17 residues. V was shortened by 3 bases and J by 8 bases, with 23 bases between the two germline ends. Germline CDR1 reads LGHDT; CDR2 reads YNNKEL (reference sequence). As DNA, the CDR3 is TGTGCCAGCAGCCATCGCTTAGGAGCGGGCCGAGGAGATGAGCAGTTCTTC. Translated: CASSHRLGAGRGDEQFF.

The rearrangement links TRBV6-5 to TRBJ1-6; 7 nucleotides agree with TRBD1. In germline, CDR1 is MNHEY, CDR2 SVGAGI. J lost 7 bases, V lost 4 bases, and 7 bases had no gene match. The CDR3 has 15 amino acids. CDR3 nucleotides: TGTGCCAGCAGTTTAGGACAGGACCTAAATTCACCCCTCCACTTT. This translates into CASSLGQDLNSPLHF.

CDR3 loop: CASSPPGTGTDIQYF. As DNA, the CDR3 is TGTGCCAGCAGCCCTCCAGGGACAGGAACTGACATTCAGTACTTC. The rearrangement joins TRBV5-5 to TRBJ2-4; 8 nucleotides line up with TRBD1. V shed 4 bases, J shed 8 bases, and the junction held 11 bases outside the gene matches. CDR3 length: 15 amino acids. Germline V lookup: CDR1 SGHKS, CDR2 YYEKEE (reference sequence).

The chain joins TRBV9 to TRBJ1-2; D possibly corresponds to TRBD1 (6 bases). Deletions cut 0 bases from V and 4 bases from J, with 19 bases between. From germline, CDR1 is SGDLS and CDR2 YYNGEE. The CDR3 is 17 amino acids. CDR3 nucleotides: TGTGCCAGCAGCGTAGGAACAGGGATTGGATTTAGCTATGGCTACACCTTC. This gives the protein CASSVGTGIGFSYGYTF.

This chain uses TRBV11-2 with TRBJ2-7; 12 nucleotides align to TRBD2. Germline loops: CDR1 SGHAT, CDR2 FQNNGV. The CDR3 runs 15 residues. V dropped 3 bases and J dropped 3; count of bases not matched to a gene: 3. CDR3 sequence: CASSFVTSGSYEQYF. The CDR3 DNA reads TGTGCCAGCAGCTTCGTGACTAGCGGGAGCTACGAGCAGTACTTC.

The J gene is TRBJ2-1, the V gene TRBV5-8, with 15 bases that match TRBD2. From germline, CDR1 is SGHTS and CDR2 YDEGEE. The CDR3 consists of 17 residues. The V segment lost 9 bases and the J segment 12 bases; nucleotides outside the gene matches: 19. In DNA, the CDR3 is TGTGCCACCATATTACAGGGGACTAGCGGGAGGACTGTTGGGCAGTTCTTC. Encoded protein: CATILQGTSGRTVGQFF.

This chain uses TRBV5-1 with TRBJ2-2; possible D gene TRBD2, 6 bases. The germline V gene encodes CDR1 SGHRS and CDR2 YFSETQ. The CDR3 totals 14 residues. V was trimmed by 4 bases and J by 5 bases, leaving 12 bases between them. The CDR3 protein is CASSPVAGTGELFF. The CDR3 DNA sequence: TGCGCCAGCAGCCCGGTGGCGGGAACCGGGGAGCTGTTTTTT.

V is TRBV4-2 and J is TRBJ2-7, with TRBD2 matching over 9 bases. The CDR3 has 16 residues. V lost 6 bases to trimming and J lost 0 bases; unmatched junction nucleotides: 9. The germline V gene has CDR1 LGHNA and CDR2 YNFKEQ. The DNA of the CDR3 is TGTGCCAGCAGACAGGCGACTAGCGGCCCCTCCTACGAGCAGTACTTC. This codes for CASRQATSGPSYEQYF.

The J gene is TRBJ1-6, the V gene TRBV27, with 8 nucleotides matching TRBD1. Germline-derived CDR1 and CDR2 are MNHEY and SMNVEV (reference sequence). With V trimmed by 3 bases and J by 6 bases, 4 bases remained unmatched. This CDR3 is built from 15 residues. This CDR3 is CASSFADRVNSPLHF. CDR3 bases: TGTGCCAGCAGTTTCGCGGACAGGGTTAATTCACCCCTCCACTTT.

The V call is TRBV5-1, the J call TRBJ2-3; D is possibly TRBD1 (5 bases). Germline CDR1 reads SGHRS; CDR2 reads YFSETQ. Trimming left V 0 bases short and J 1 base short, with 12 bases between. The CDR3 runs 16 residues. The CDR3 DNA sequence: TGCGCCAGCAGCTTGGGCGCAGGGATCCGCACAGATACGCAGTATTTT. This encodes CASSLGAGIRTDTQYF.

The chain has TRBV6-5 and TRBJ2-1, with TRBD2 identical over 15 bases. The CDR3 has 15 residues. After removal of 6 bases from V and 6 bases from J, the junction contained 3 bases not matched to a gene. From germline, CDR1 is MNHEY and CDR2 SVGAGI. CDR3 DNA: TGTGCCAGCAGCACGGGACTAGCGGGAGGCAATGAGCAGTTCTTC. Translation gives CASSTGLAGGNEQFF.

In nucleotides, the CDR3 is TGTGCCAGCAGCAAGGACTACTACAATGAGCAGTTCTTC. Protein: CASSKDYYNEQFF. The V and J genes are TRBV9 and TRBJ2-1; a possible D gene is TRBD2 (6 bases). The germline CDR1 and CDR2 sequences are SGDLS and YYNGEE. The V end was cut by 4 bases, the J end by 3 bases, with 8 bases between. This CDR3 is 13 amino acids long.

J is TRBJ2-1 and V is TRBV3-1 (or the pseudogene TRBV3-2); TRBD2 matches at 15 bases. With V trimmed by 2 bases and J by 0 bases, 11 bases remained unmatched. The CDR3 runs to 21 residues. The V gene's germline CDR1 is LGHDT and CDR2 YNNKEL (reference sequence). The CDR3 coding sequence is TGTGCCAGCAGCCAAACCCCCGGACTAGCGGGAGGGCAAAGCTCCTACAATGAGCAGTTCTTC. Protein: CASSQTPGLAGGQSSYNEQFF.

CDR3 DNA: TGTGCCAGCAGTTTCGACGGAGCCGGCTACAATGAGCAGTTCTTC. Translated, it gives CASSFDGAGYNEQFF. The chain links TRBV28 to TRBJ2-1, with D uncertain. The V end lost 3 bases, the J end lost 3 bases, and 12 bases lay between the germline ends. The germline CDR1 and CDR2 sequences are MDHEN and SYDVKM. CDR3 length: 15 amino acids.

This sequence joins TRBV7-8 and TRBJ2-1; D is undetermined. The germline CDR1 and CDR2 sequences are SGHVS and FQNEAQ. The V end was cut by 1 base, the J end by 5 bases, with 12 bases between. There are 15 residues in the CDR3. CDR3 loop: CASSLELDKNNEQFF. CDR3 bases: TGTGCCAGCAGCTTAGAACTCGACAAGAACAATGAGCAGTTCTTC.

The rearrangement joins TRBV15 to TRBJ2-7; 9 bases line up with TRBD2. V shed 0 bases, J shed 4 bases, and the junction held 4 bases outside the gene matches. CDR1 is LNHNV, CDR2 YYDKDF, per germline (reference sequence). This CDR3 comprises 15 residues. The CDR3 coding sequence is TGTGCCACCAGCAGAGATCTCCTAGCGGGATACGAGCAGTACTTC. This sequence encodes CATSRDLLAGYEQYF.

The chain joins TRBV3-1 (or the pseudogene TRBV3-2) to TRBJ2-1; maybe TRBD1 (5 bases). Trimming removed 1 base from V and 9 bases from J, with 10 bases in between. This CDR3 has 13 residues. Germline V gene lookup returns CDR1 LGHDT and CDR2 YNNKEL (reference sequence). The CDR3, as DNA: TGTGCCAGCAGCCAAGGTTTTAGGGGTGAGCAGTTCTTC. Amino acids: CASSQGFRGEQFF.

V gene TRBV5-6 combines with J gene TRBJ2-7, with a weak D call TRBD2 (6 bases). Germline V gene sequence: CDR1 SGHDT, CDR2 YYEEEE. The CDR3 runs 14 residues. V was cut by 0 bases and J by 4 bases, with 11 bases left in between. The CDR3 DNA is TGTGCCAGCAGCTTGGTTGGGGGAGGATACGAGCAGTACTTC. Amino acid sequence: CASSLVGGGYEQYF.

The chain combines TRBV4-1 with TRBJ2-7, with a tentative D call TRBD1 (6 bases). This CDR3 is 13 amino acids long. Per the germline V gene, CDR1 is MGHRA and CDR2 is YSYEKL. V was cut by 1 base and J by 2 bases, with 6 bases left in between. The CDR3 spells CASSQAGAYEQYF. The CDR3 DNA is TGCGCCAGCAGCCAAGCAGGGGCCTACGAGCAGTACTTC.

J is TRBJ1-1 and V is TRBV19; D not resolved. The CDR3 is made up of 13 amino acids. With 5 bases removed from V and 2 bases from J, the gap between germline ends came to 9 bases. Germline CDR1 reads LNHDA; CDR2 reads SQIVND (reference sequence). The CDR3 loop is CASSWAVNTEAFF. The DNA of the CDR3 is TGTGCCAGTAGTTGGGCCGTAAACACTGAAGCTTTCTTT.

The V gene is TRBV11-2, the J gene TRBJ2-3, with TRBD2 as a possible D gene (5 bases). Trimming pared 1 base from V and 0 bases from J, leaving 17 bases between. The CDR3 has 18 amino acids. Looked up from germline, CDR1 is SGHAT and CDR2 is FQNNGV. The CDR3 nucleotides are TGTGCCAGCAGCTTAGGAACTGACTACACGATTAGCACAGATACGCAGTATTTT. Amino acids: CASSLGTDYTISTDTQYF.

The chain is built from TRBV7-9 and TRBJ2-7; the D gene is possibly TRBD1 (5 bases). This CDR3 spans 14 amino acids. V dropped 0 bases and J dropped 2 bases, with 8 bases sitting between them. In germline, CDR1 is SEHNR, CDR2 FQNEAQ (reference sequence). The CDR3 loop reads CASSLADNAYEQYF. The DNA of the CDR3 is TGTGCCAGCAGCTTAGCGGACAATGCCTACGAGCAGTACTTC.

The chain joins TRBV19 to TRBJ1-5; the D gene is possibly TRBD1 (6 bases). The CDR3 consists of 14 residues. Germline CDR1 reads LNHDA; CDR2 reads SQIVND (reference sequence). Trimming cost V 4 bases and J 5 bases, with 12 bases left between them. CDR3 DNA: TGTGCCAGTAGTACCCGGACAGAATATCAGCCCCAGCATTTT. It specifies CASSTRTEYQPQHF.

The chain recombines TRBV11-2 with TRBJ2-7; 11 nucleotides agree with TRBD1. Trimming took 5 bases from V and 6 from J; bases not matched to a gene: 6. Per the germline V gene, CDR1 is SGHAT and CDR2 is FQNNGV. The CDR3 has 14 residues. In nucleotides, the CDR3 is TGTGCCAGCAGCACGACCGGGACAGGGGGCGAGCAGTACTTC. Protein product: CASSTTGTGGEQYF.

This clone was counted a single time. V gene TRBV25-1 combines with J gene TRBJ1-2; TRBD1 might be the D (6 bases). This CDR3 region has 10 residues. From germline, CDR1 is MGHDK and CDR2 SYGVNS. V was cut by 9 bases and J by 12 bases, with 14 bases left in between. The CDR3 loop is CARKQGRNTF. DNA for the CDR3: TGTGCCAGAAAACAGGGAAGGAACACCTTC.

The chain couples TRBV9 to TRBJ2-1, with 8 bases matching TRBD2. The germline CDR1 and CDR2 sequences are SGDLS and YYNGEE. This CDR3 is 16 amino acids long. Trimming at V came to 3 bases and at J to 4 bases, leaving 9 bases not matched to a gene. DNA of the CDR3: TGTGCCAGCAGCGGAATAGCGGGATTGGGGTACAATGAGCAGTTCTTC. Translation: CASSGIAGLGYNEQFF.

The gene calls are TRBV7-9 and TRBJ2-7; 9 bases agree with TRBD2. Germline lookup yields CDR1 SEHNR and CDR2 FQNEAQ (reference sequence). The CDR3 runs to 11 residues. Germline trimming cut 8 bases from V and 5 bases from J; bases unmatched to any gene: 1. The CDR3 DNA is TGTGCCAGCGCGGGGGGGAACGAGCAGTACTTC. Translated, it gives CASAGGNEQYF.

This chain joins TRBV25-1 and TRBJ1-3; D may be TRBD1 (6 bases). CDR3 length equals 17 residues. CDR1 and CDR2 from the germline V gene are MGHDK and SYGVNS. V lost 3 bases and J lost 2, with 17 bases in between. The CDR3 coding sequence is TGTGCCAGCAGTGACCTGACAGGTTACGGGACTGGAAACACCATATATTTT. Its translation: CASSDLTGYGTGNTIYF. The variable domain in full, with the rest retrieved from reference TRBV25-1 and TRBJ1-3, is EADIYQTPRYLVIGTGKKITLECSQTMGHDKMYWYQQDPGMELHLIHYSYGVNSTEKGDLSSESTVSRIRTEHFPLTLESARPSHTSQYLCASSDLTGYGTGNTIYFGEGSWLTVV.